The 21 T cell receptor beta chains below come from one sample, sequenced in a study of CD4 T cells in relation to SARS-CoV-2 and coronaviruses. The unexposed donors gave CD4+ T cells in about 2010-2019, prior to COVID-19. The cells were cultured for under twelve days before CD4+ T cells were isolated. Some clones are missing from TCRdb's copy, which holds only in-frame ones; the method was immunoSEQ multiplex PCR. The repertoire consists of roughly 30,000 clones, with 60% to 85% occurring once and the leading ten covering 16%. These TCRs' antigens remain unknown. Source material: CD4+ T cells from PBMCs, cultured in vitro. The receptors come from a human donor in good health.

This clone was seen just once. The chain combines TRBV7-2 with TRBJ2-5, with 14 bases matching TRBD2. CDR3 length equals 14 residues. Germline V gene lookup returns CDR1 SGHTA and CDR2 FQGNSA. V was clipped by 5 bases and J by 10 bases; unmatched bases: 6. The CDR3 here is CASSPGTSGGSQYF. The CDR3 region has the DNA TGTGCCAGCAGCCCCGGGACTAGCGGGGGTAGCCAGTACTTC.

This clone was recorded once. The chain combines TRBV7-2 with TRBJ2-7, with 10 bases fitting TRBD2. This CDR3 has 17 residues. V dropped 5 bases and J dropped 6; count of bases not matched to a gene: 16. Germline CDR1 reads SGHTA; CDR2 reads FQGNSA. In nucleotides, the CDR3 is TGTGCCAGCAGCGGAACCTTAGCGGGAGGAGGAGCAGGCGAGCAGTACTTC. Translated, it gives CASSGTLAGGGAGEQYF.

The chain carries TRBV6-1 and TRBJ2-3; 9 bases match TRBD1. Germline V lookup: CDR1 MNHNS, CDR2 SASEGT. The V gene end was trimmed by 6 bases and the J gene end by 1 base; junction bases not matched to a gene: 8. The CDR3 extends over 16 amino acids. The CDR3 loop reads CASSETGGGGTDTQYF. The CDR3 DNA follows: TGTGCCAGCAGCGAAACAGGGGGCGGGGGCACAGATACGCAGTATTTT.

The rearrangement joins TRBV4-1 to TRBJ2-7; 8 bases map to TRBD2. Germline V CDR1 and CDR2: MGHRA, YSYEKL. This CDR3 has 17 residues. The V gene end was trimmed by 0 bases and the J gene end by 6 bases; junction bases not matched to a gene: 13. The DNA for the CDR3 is TGCGCCAGCAGCCAAGATCTTTTTCCCGGGACTAGGAGCGAGCAGTACTTC. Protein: CASSQDLFPGTRSEQYF.

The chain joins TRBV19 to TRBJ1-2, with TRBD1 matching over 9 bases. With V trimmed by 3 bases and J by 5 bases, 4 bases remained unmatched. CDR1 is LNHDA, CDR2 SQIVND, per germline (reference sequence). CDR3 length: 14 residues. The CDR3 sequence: CASSIDRGTYGYTF. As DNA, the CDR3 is TGTGCCAGTAGTATCGACAGGGGGACTTATGGCTACACCTTC. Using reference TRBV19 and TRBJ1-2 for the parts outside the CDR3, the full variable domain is DGGITQSPKYLFRKEGQNVTLSCEQNLNHDAMYWYRQDPGQGLRLIYYSQIVNDFQKGDIAEGYSVSREKKESFPLTVTSAQKNPTAFYLCASSIDRGTYGYTFGSGTRLTVV.

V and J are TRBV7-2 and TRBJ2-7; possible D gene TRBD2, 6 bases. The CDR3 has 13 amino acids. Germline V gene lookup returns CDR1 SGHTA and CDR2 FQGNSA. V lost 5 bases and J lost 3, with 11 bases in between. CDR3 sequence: CASSPGTFYEQYF. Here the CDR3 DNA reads TGTGCCAGCAGCCCCGGGACTTTCTACGAGCAGTACTTC.

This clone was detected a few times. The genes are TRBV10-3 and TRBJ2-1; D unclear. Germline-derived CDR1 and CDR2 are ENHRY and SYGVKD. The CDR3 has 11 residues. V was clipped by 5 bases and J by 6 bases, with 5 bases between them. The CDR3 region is CAISTLNEQFF. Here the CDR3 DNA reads TGTGCCATCAGTACCCTCAATGAGCAGTTCTTC.

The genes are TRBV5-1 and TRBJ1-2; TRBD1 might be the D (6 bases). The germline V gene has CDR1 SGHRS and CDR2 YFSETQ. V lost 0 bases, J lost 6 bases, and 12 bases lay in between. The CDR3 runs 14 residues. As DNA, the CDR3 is TGCGCCAGCAGCTTGGATCGGGGGGCTAATGGCTACACCTTC. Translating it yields CASSLDRGANGYTF.

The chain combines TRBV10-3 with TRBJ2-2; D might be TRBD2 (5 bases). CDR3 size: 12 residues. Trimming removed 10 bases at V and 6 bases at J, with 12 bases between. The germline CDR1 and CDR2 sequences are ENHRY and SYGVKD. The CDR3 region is CANRPGSGELFF. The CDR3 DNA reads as TGTGCCAACCGCCCGGGGTCCGGGGAGCTGTTTTTT.

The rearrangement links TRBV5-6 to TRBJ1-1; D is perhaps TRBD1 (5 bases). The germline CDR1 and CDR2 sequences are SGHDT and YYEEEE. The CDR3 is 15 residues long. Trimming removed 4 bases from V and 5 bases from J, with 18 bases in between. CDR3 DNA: TGTGCCAGCAGCCGTGGGCACGCTAGGGGTACTGAAGCTTTCTTT. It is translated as CASSRGHARGTEAFF.

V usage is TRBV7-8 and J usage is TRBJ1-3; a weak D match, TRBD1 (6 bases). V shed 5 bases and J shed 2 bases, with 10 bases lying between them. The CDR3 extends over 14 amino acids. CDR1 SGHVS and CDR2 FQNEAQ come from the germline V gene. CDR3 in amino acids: CASSQTGTGNTIYF. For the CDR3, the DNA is TGTGCCAGCAGCCAAACAGGGACTGGAAACACCATATATTTT.

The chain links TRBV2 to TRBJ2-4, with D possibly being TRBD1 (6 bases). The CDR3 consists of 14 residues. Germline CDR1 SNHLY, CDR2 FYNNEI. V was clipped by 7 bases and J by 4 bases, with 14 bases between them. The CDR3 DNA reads TGTGCCAGCAAGGAGAACAGGGATAAAAACATTCAGTACTTC. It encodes CASKENRDKNIQYF. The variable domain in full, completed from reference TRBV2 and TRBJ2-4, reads EPEVTQTPSHQVTQMGQEVILRCVPISNHLYFYWYRQILGQKVEFLVSFYNNEISEKSEIFDDQFSVERPDGSNFTLKIRSTKLEDSAMYFCASKENRDKNIQYFGAGTRLSVL.

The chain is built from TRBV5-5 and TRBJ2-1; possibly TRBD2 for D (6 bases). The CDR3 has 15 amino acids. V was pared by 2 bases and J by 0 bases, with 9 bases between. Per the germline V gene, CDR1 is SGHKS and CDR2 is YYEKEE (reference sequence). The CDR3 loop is CASSFAGISYNEQFF. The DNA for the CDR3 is TGTGCCAGCAGCTTTGCGGGGATCTCCTACAATGAGCAGTTCTTC.

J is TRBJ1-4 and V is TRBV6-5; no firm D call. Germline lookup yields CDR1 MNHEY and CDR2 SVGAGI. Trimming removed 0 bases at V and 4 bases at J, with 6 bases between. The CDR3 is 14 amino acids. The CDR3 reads CASSYSFGNEKLFF. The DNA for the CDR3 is TGTGCCAGCAGTTACTCGTTTGGTAATGAAAAACTGTTTTTT.

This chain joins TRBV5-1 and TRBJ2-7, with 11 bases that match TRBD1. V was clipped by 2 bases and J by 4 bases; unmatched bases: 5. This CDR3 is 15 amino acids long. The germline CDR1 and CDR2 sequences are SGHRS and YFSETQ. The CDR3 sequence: CASSLGTGGFYEQYF. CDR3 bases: TGCGCCAGCAGCTTAGGGACAGGGGGGTTTTACGAGCAGTACTTC.

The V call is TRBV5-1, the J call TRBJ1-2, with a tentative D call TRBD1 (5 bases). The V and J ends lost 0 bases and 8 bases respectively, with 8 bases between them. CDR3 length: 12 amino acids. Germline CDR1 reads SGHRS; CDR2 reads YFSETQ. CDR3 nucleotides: TGCGCCAGCAGCTTGGAACCAGGGGGCTACACCTTC. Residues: CASSLEPGGYTF.

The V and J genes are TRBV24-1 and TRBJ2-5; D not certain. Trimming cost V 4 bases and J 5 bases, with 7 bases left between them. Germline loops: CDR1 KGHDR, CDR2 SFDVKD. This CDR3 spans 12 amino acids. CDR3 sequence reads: CATSDLGETQYF. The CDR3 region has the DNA TGTGCCACCAGTGACCTTGGGGAGACCCAGTACTTC.

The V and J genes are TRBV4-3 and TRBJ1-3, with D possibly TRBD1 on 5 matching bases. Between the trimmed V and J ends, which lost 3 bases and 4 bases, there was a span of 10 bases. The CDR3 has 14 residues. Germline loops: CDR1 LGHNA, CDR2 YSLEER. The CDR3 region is CASSQRGSGNTIYF. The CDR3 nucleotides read TGCGCCAGCAGCCAGAGGGGTAGCGGAAACACCATATATTTT.

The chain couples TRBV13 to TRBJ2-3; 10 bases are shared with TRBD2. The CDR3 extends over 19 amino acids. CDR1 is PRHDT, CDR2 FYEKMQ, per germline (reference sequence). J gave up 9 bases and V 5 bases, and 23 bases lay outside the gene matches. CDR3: CASSPATGPLAGGPKTQYF. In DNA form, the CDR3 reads TGTGCCAGCAGCCCCGCGACGGGACCCTTAGCGGGAGGCCCCAAAACGCAGTATTTT. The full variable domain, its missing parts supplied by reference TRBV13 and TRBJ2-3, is AAGVIQSPRHLIKEKRETATLKCYPIPRHDTVYWYQQGPGQDPQFLISFYEKMQSDKGSIPDRFSAQQFSDYHSELNMSSLELGDSALYFCASSPATGPLAGGPKTQYFGPGTRLTVL.

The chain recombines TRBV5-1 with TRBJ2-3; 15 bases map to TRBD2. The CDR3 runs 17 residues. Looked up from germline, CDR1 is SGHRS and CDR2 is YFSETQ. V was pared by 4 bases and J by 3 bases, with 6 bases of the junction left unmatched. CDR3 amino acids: CASSPGLAGGVTDTQYF. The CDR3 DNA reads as TGCGCCAGCAGCCCGGGACTAGCGGGAGGAGTGACAGATACGCAGTATTTT.

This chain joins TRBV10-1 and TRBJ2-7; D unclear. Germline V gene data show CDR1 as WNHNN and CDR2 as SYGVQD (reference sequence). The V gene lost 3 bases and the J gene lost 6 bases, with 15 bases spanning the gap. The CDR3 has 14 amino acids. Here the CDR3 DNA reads TGCGCCAGCAGTGATGGGTCCTCATCCCGCGAGCAGTACTTC. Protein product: CASSDGSSSREQYF.